The 32 T cell receptor beta chains listed next were all sequenced from one sample in a study of T cells in placental villitis. The immunoSEQ assay was v4. TCRdb's table, derived via immunoSEQ multiplex PCR, lists solely in-frame clones and lacks some. The sample includes nearly 2,500 clones, 80% to 85% seen only once; the top ten take around half. Sequences were obtained from placental tissue containing maternal and fetal cells. All receptors come from a human patient with infectious villitis; the placental T cells may come from both mother and fetus.

The rearrangement links TRBV2 to TRBJ2-7; 7 nucleotides match TRBD1. Germline CDR1 SNHLY, CDR2 FYNNEI. J was trimmed by 4 bases and V by 11 bases; bases with no gene match: 14. This CDR3 region has 14 residues. In nucleotides, the CDR3 is TGTGCCGCCGGGGCGAACAGGGGAATTTACGAGCAGTACTTC. Protein: CAAGANRGIYEQYF.

This clone ranks as large. The chain recombines TRBV29-1 with TRBJ2-7; no clear D. This CDR3 spans 12 amino acids. Germline values: CDR1 SQVTM, CDR2 ANQGSEA. Trimming cost V 7 bases and J 2 bases, with 12 bases left between them. The CDR3 nucleotides are TGCAGCGCGACCACAGAGCCCTACGAGCAGTACTTC. This sequence encodes CSATTEPYEQYF.

This clone was counted a single time. This chain links TRBV2 with TRBJ2-7, with D possibly being TRBD2 (6 bases). The CDR3 contains 16 residues. Germline V gene data show CDR1 as SNHLY and CDR2 as FYNNEI. V dropped 2 bases and J dropped 0 bases, with 14 bases sitting between them. Here the CDR3 reads CASSEHWTTNSYEQYF. The CDR3 DNA reads as TGTGCCAGCAGTGAACACTGGACTACCAACTCCTACGAGCAGTACTTC.

The chain couples TRBV7-6 to TRBJ2-1; 7 nucleotides align to TRBD2. Unmatched junction bases numbered 9, after V lost 5 bases and J lost 8 bases. The CDR3 runs 14 residues. The V gene's germline CDR1 is SGHVS and CDR2 FNYEAQ. This chain's CDR3 is CASSAKRDDYEQFF. DNA for the CDR3: TGTGCCAGCAGCGCGAAGCGGGATGACTATGAGCAGTTCTTC. Full variable domain (missing parts from reference TRBV7-6 and TRBJ2-1): GAGVSQSPRYKVTKRGQDVALRCDPISGHVSLYWYRQALGQGPEFLTYFNYEAQQDKSGLPNDRFSAERPEGSISTLTIQRTEQRDSAMYRCASSAKRDDYEQFFGPGTRLTVL.

This clone appeared once. V and J are TRBV2 and TRBJ1-2, with a weak D call TRBD1 (5 bases). The CDR3 covers 13 residues. V was pared by 4 bases and J by 9 bases, with 15 bases between. Germline V gene lookup returns CDR1 SNHLY and CDR2 FYNNEI. The CDR3 region has the DNA TGTGCCAGCAGTGTGGCAGGGATGAGGAGCTACACCTTC. It encodes CASSVAGMRSYTF.

The genes are TRBV6-5 and TRBJ2-5; TRBD1 agrees at 9 bases. Germline assignment: CDR1 MNHEY and CDR2 SVGAGI. With V trimmed by 5 bases and J by 6 bases, 7 bases remained unmatched. CDR3 length equals 14 residues. Written as DNA, the CDR3 is TGTGCCAGCAGTCCCCGGACAGGGGCACAGACCCAGTACTTC. Translation: CASSPRTGAQTQYF.

The rearrangement uses TRBV27 and TRBJ1-1; TRBD1 might be the D (5 bases). CDR1 MNHEY and CDR2 SMNVEV come from the germline V gene (reference sequence). Trimming shortened V by 0 bases and J by 5 bases, and 13 bases separated the two germline ends. CDR3 size: 15 residues. DNA for the CDR3: TGTGCCAGCAGTTTATCCATGGGGCTACGTACTGAAGCTTTCTTT. Its protein is CASSLSMGLRTEAFF.

This chain connects TRBV10-3 to TRBJ1-5, with TRBD1 matching over 7 bases. The trim removed 5 bases at V and 2 bases at J, leaving 0 bases unmatched. Germline V lookup: CDR1 ENHRY, CDR2 SYGVKD. The CDR3 length is 13 residues. The chain's CDR3 is CAISTGGNQPQHF. Written as DNA, the CDR3 is TGTGCCATCAGTACAGGGGGCAATCAGCCCCAGCATTTT.

The chain carries TRBV5-1 and TRBJ2-1; 10 positions agree with TRBD2. The trim removed 7 bases at V and 2 bases at J, leaving 3 bases unmatched. From germline, CDR1 is SGHRS and CDR2 YFSETQ. CDR3 length: 14 amino acids. CDR3 loop: CASESGGAYNEQFF. The CDR3 DNA reads as TGCGCCAGCGAAAGCGGGGGGGCCTACAATGAGCAGTTCTTC.

V usage is TRBV7-6 and J usage is TRBJ2-3; TRBD1 matches 7 bases. This CDR3 has 12 amino acids. Losses at the gene ends were 5 bases for V and 6 bases for J; bases not matched to a gene: 2. Germline V gene sequence: CDR1 SGHVS, CDR2 FNYEAQ. The CDR3, as DNA: TGTGCCAGCAGCCCGACAGGGGATACGCAGTATTTT. Residues: CASSPTGDTQYF.

The chain couples TRBV10-3 to TRBJ2-5; 9 bases match TRBD2. The V gene's germline CDR1 is ENHRY and CDR2 SYGVKD. Unmatched junction bases numbered 11, after V lost 4 bases and J lost 5 bases. The CDR3 runs to 16 residues. The CDR3 DNA sequence: TGTGCCATCAGTGGTACTAGCGGGCCCGGCCGGGAGACCCAGTACTTC. Protein product: CAISGTSGPGRETQYF.

This chain joins TRBV5-5 and TRBJ1-5, with 8 bases that match TRBD1. CDR3 size: 15 residues. The germline V gene encodes CDR1 SGHKS and CDR2 YYEKEE (reference sequence). With V trimmed by 1 base and J by 2 bases, 2 bases remained unmatched. DNA of the CDR3: TGTGCCAGCAGCTTGCCGGGACAGGGCAATCAGCCCCAGCATTTT. It translates to CASSLPGQGNQPQHF.

This clone was found once. This chain joins TRBV19 and TRBJ2-3, with D unresolved. The CDR3 totals 12 residues. Germline-derived CDR1 and CDR2 are LNHDA and SQIVND (reference sequence). Trimming left V 5 bases short and J 0 bases short, with 3 bases between. CDR3 sequence: CASSDSTDTQYF. CDR3 coding DNA: TGTGCCAGTAGTGACAGCACAGATACGCAGTATTTT.

The J gene is TRBJ1-2, the V gene TRBV12-3 or TRBV12-4, with unresolved D. V shed 0 bases and J shed 2 bases, with 4 bases lying between them. The CDR3 contains 13 residues. This CDR3 is CASSLAVNYGYTF. The DNA of the CDR3 is TGTGCCAGCAGTTTAGCAGTCAACTATGGCTACACCTTC.

This clone was observed once. The gene calls are TRBV2 and TRBJ2-7, with D maybe TRBD2 (6 bases). Trimming took 9 bases from V and 2 from J, leaving 20 bases between them. The CDR3 extends over 15 amino acids. Germline V CDR1 and CDR2: SNHLY, FYNNEI. This chain's CDR3 is CARQVMMGGAYEQYF. The DNA for the CDR3 is TGTGCCAGACAGGTGATGATGGGGGGAGCCTACGAGCAGTACTTC.

This chain connects TRBV6-6 to TRBJ1-4, with TRBD1 identical over 7 bases. Germline V gene sequence: CDR1 MNHNY, CDR2 SVGAGI (reference sequence). The ends lost 6 bases at V and 8 bases at J; junction bases unmatched: 9. CDR3 size: 14 residues. In DNA form, the CDR3 reads TGTGCCAGCAGCTCGGACAGGAGGGAAGAAAAACTGTTTTTT. Amino acid sequence: CASSSDRREEKLFF.

The chain links TRBV6-1 to TRBJ1-5; D not resolved. The CDR3 is 12 amino acids. In germline, CDR1 is MNHNS, CDR2 SASEGT. Trimming stripped 0 bases from V and 6 bases from J, with 3 bases between. The CDR3 nucleotides are TGTGCCAGCAGTGAAGCGGGTCAGCCCCAGCATTTT. Its translation is CASSEAGQPQHF.

The rearrangement uses TRBV2 and TRBJ1-3, with D perhaps TRBD1 (6 bases). CDR3 length: 14 residues. The germline CDR1 and CDR2 sequences are SNHLY and FYNNEI. The ends were cut back, 4 bases at V and 1 base at J, with 8 bases in the middle. DNA of the CDR3: TGTGCCAGCAGTGGGCAGGGGTCTGGAAACACCATATATTTT. Amino acid sequence: CASSGQGSGNTIYF.

The genes are TRBV5-4 and TRBJ2-7; the match to TRBD1 covers 7 bases. CDR1 is SGHNT, CDR2 YYREEE, per germline (reference sequence). The CDR3 contains 14 residues. Trimming cost V 4 bases and J 1 base; bases outside gene matches: 5. The CDR3 region is CASSLTGQSYEQYF. CDR3 bases: TGTGCCAGCAGCCTAACGGGACAGTCCTACGAGCAGTACTTC. The full variable domain, rest sourced from reference TRBV5-4 and TRBJ2-7, is ETGVTQSPTHLIKTRGQQVTLRCSSQSGHNTVSWYQQALGQGPQFIFQYYREEENGRGNFPPRFSGLQFPNYSSELNVNALELDDSALYLCASSLTGQSYEQYFGPGTRLTVT.

This clone was observed a single time. The rearrangement links TRBV28 to TRBJ2-7, with TRBD2 matching over 9 bases. There are 17 residues in the CDR3. J was trimmed by 3 bases and V by 3 bases; bases with no gene match: 12. Germline CDR1 and CDR2: MDHEN and SYDVKM. The CDR3 region is CASSLRLAGSQRYEQYF. CDR3 DNA sequence: TGTGCCAGCAGTTTGCGTCTAGCGGGAAGTCAACGCTACGAGCAGTACTTC. The full variable domain, rest sourced from reference TRBV28 and TRBJ2-7, is DVKVTQSSRYLVKRTGEKVFLECVQDMDHENMFWYRQDPGLGLRLIYFSYDVKMKEKGDIPEGYSVSREKKERFSLILESASTNQTSMYLCASSLRLAGSQRYEQYFGPGTRLTVT.

The chain links TRBV5-8 to TRBJ1-1, with D hard to call. The CDR3 has 10 residues. V lost 2 bases and J 11 bases, leaving 7 bases between the germline ends. The germline gives CDR1 SGHTS, CDR2 YDEGEE. The CDR3 spells CASSLSWAFF. The CDR3, as DNA: TGTGCCAGCAGCTTAAGTTGGGCTTTCTTT.

The chain uses TRBV3-1 (or the pseudogene TRBV3-2) and TRBJ2-7, with D hard to call. The CDR3 spans 12 residues. Trimming removed 1 base from V and 6 bases from J, with 7 bases in between. CDR1 LGHDT and CDR2 YNNKEL come from the germline V gene (reference sequence). This chain's CDR3 is CASSQAESEQYF. The CDR3 nucleotides read TGTGCCAGCAGCCAAGCGGAGAGCGAGCAGTACTTC.

In this sample, this clone turned up once. The chain employs TRBV7-6 and TRBJ2-5; TRBD2 agrees at 15 bases. This CDR3 comprises 15 residues. Germline-derived CDR1 and CDR2 are SGHVS and FNYEAQ. Unmatched junction bases numbered 3, after V lost 5 bases and J lost 5 bases. The CDR3 region has the DNA TGTGCCAGCAGCCGCGGGACTAGCGGGGGGGAGACCCAGTACTTC. As protein: CASSRGTSGGETQYF.

The rearrangement links TRBV6-5 to TRBJ1-1; D not certain. The germline gives CDR1 MNHEY, CDR2 SVGAGI. The CDR3 runs to 11 residues. The V gene lost 4 bases and the J gene lost 4 bases, with 4 bases spanning the gap. Here the CDR3 DNA reads TGTGCCAGCAGTTGGCGCACTGAAGCTTTCTTT. Its translation is CASSWRTEAFF.

The chain is built from TRBV28 and TRBJ1-5; D is possibly TRBD1 (6 bases). CDR3 length: 13 amino acids. The V end was cut by 5 bases, the J end by 6 bases, with 11 bases between. Germline values: CDR1 MDHEN, CDR2 SYDVKM. CDR3 DNA sequence: TGTGCCAGCAGTCCTAGGGGGGGTCAGCCCCAGCATTTT. Amino acids: CASSPRGGQPQHF.

The chain combines TRBV7-6 with TRBJ2-3, with D unresolved. Per germline, CDR1 SGHVS and CDR2 FNYEAQ. The CDR3 covers 13 residues. V was pared by 3 bases and J by 0 bases, with 4 bases between. CDR3 sequence reads: CASSLYSTDTQYF. DNA of the CDR3: TGTGCCAGCAGCTTGTACAGCACAGATACGCAGTATTTT.

The rearrangement joins TRBV19 to TRBJ1-1; no clear D. The CDR3 loop spans 11 amino acids. Trimming took off 8 bases at V and 7 bases at J, with 11 bases between the two ends. Germline V gene data show CDR1 as LNHDA and CDR2 as SQIVND (reference sequence). The CDR3 DNA is TGTGCCAGTGAGAGGCTTGGTGAAGCTTTCTTT. This codes for CASERLGEAFF.

This clone was observed a handful of times. V gene TRBV12-3 or TRBV12-4 combines with J gene TRBJ2-3, with a weak D call TRBD1 (6 bases). The CDR3 has 11 amino acids. V dropped 6 bases and J dropped 5 bases, with 6 bases sitting between them. The CDR3 DNA follows: TGTGCCAGCAGACAGGGAGATACGCAGTATTTT. This encodes CASRQGDTQYF.

This rearrangement joins TRBV18 to TRBJ2-2; TRBD1 agrees at 7 bases. From germline, CDR1 is KGHSH and CDR2 LQKENI. CDR3 length equals 15 residues. Trimming at V came to 3 bases and at J to 3 bases, leaving 4 bases not matched to a gene. The CDR3 DNA is TGTGCCAGCTCACCCCCGCAGGGGGACACCGGGGAGCTGTTTTTT. This encodes CASSPPQGDTGELFF.

This clone was observed a handful of times. The J gene is TRBJ1-2, the V gene TRBV29-1; D is undetermined. This CDR3 is 11 amino acids long. Per the germline V gene, CDR1 is SQVTM and CDR2 is ANQGSEA. V lost 5 bases and J lost 8, with 12 bases in between. The CDR3 nucleotides read TGCAGCGTTTCGGGCCTCCGGGGCTACACCTTC. This encodes CSVSGLRGYTF.

The sample holds one count of this clone. CDR3 DNA: TGTGCCAGCAGCCAAGAATCCGGACCACTATTCCAAGAGACCCAGTACTTC. Its protein is CASSQESGPLFQETQYF. The rearrangement uses TRBV4-2 and TRBJ2-5, with D unresolved. Germline values: CDR1 LGHNA, CDR2 YNFKEQ. The CDR3 loop spans 17 amino acids. V was shortened by 0 bases and J by 1 base, with 15 bases between the two germline ends.

The rearrangement links TRBV5-6 to TRBJ2-5, with 7 bases fitting TRBD2. With V trimmed by 4 bases and J by 4 bases, 7 bases remained unmatched. CDR3 length: 14 amino acids. Germline lookup yields CDR1 SGHDT and CDR2 YYEEEE. DNA for the CDR3: TGTGCCAGCAGCCTGCTAGCGGTCGTAGAGACCCAGTACTTC. This gives the protein CASSLLAVVETQYF.